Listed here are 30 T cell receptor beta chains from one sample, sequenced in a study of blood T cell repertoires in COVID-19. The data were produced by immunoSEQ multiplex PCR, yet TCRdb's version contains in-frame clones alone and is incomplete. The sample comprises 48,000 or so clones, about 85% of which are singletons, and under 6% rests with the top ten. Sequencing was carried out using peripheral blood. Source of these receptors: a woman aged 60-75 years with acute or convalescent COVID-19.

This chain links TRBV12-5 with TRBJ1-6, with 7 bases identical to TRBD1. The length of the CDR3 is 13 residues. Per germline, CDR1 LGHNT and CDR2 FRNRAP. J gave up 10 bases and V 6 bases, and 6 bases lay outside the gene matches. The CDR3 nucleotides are TGTGCTAGTGGCCCGGGACAGAACTCACCCCTCCACTTT. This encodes CASGPGQNSPLHF.

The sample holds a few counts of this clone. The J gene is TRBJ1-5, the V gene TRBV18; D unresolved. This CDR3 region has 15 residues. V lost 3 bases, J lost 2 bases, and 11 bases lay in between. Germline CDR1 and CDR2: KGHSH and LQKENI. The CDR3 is CASSPQMGGNQPQHF. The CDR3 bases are TGTGCCAGCTCACCCCAGATGGGAGGCAATCAGCCCCAGCATTTT.

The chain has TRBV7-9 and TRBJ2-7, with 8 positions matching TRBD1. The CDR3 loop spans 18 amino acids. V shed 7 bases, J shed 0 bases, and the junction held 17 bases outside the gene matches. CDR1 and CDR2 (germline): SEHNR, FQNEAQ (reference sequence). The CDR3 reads CASITPGQDSCPSYEQYF. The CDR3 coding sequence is TGTGCCAGCATCACACCGGGACAGGACTCCTGTCCCTCCTACGAGCAGTACTTC.

CDR3 sequence: CASSGAGPNYGYTF. The CDR3, as DNA: TGTGCCAGCAGTGGGGCAGGGCCTAACTATGGCTACACCTTC. The rearrangement uses TRBV2 and TRBJ1-2; the D gene is possibly TRBD1 (5 bases). The V gene lost 4 bases and the J gene lost 0 bases, with 9 bases spanning the gap. The CDR3 has 14 residues. Germline V gene lookup returns CDR1 SNHLY and CDR2 FYNNEI.

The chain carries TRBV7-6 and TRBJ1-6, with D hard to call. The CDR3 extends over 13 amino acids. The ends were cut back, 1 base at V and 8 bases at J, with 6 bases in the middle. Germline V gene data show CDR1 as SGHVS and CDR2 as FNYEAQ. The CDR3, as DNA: TGTGCCAGCAGCTTAGTACGAGATTCACCCCTCCACTTT. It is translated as CASSLVRDSPLHF.

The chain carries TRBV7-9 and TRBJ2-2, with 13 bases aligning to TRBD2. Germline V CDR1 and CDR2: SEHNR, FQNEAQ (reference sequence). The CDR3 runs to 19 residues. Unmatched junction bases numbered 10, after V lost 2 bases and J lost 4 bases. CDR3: CASSLITSGGADGTGELFF. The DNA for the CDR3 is TGTGCCAGCAGCTTAATTACTAGCGGGGGGGCCGACGGCACCGGGGAGCTGTTTTTT.

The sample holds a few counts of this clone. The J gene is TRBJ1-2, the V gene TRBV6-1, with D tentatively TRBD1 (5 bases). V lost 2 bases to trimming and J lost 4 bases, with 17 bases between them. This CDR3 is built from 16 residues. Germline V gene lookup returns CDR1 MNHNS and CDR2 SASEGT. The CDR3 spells CASSERGTPTPYGYTF. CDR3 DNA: TGTGCCAGCAGTGAACGGGGGACTCCTACCCCCTATGGCTACACCTTC.

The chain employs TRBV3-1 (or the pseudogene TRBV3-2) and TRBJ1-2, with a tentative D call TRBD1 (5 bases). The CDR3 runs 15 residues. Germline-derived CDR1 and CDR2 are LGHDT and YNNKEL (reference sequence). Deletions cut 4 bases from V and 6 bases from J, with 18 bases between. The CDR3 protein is CASSLAGLQDDGYTF. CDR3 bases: TGTGCCAGCAGCCTCGCAGGGTTACAAGACGATGGCTACACCTTC.

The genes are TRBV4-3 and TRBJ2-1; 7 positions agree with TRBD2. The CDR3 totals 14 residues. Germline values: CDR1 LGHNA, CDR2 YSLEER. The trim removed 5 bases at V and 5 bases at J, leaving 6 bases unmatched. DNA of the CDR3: TGCGCCAGCAGCGAGAGGGAGGGACACAATGAGCAGTTCTTC. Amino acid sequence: CASSEREGHNEQFF.

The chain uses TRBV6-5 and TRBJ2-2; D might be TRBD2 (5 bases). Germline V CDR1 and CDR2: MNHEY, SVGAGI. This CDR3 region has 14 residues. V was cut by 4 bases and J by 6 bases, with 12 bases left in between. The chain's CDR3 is CASSLLGFAGELFF. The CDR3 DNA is TGTGCCAGCAGTTTACTAGGGTTTGCCGGGGAGCTGTTTTTT.

CDR3 residues: CAWSVGPYEQYF. The CDR3 nucleotides are TGTGCCTGGAGTGTGGGCCCCTACGAGCAGTACTTC. The V and J genes are TRBV30 and TRBJ2-7; D unresolved. V lost 0 bases and J 2 bases, leaving 5 bases between the germline ends. The CDR3 is 12 residues long. Germline CDR1 GTSNPN, CDR2 SVGIG (reference sequence).

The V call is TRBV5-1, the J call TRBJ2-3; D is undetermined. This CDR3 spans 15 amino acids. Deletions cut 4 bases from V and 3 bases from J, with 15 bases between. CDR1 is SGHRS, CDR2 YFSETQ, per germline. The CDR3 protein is CASSPNGQPTDTQYF. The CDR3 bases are TGCGCCAGCAGCCCCAATGGGCAGCCGACAGATACGCAGTATTTT.

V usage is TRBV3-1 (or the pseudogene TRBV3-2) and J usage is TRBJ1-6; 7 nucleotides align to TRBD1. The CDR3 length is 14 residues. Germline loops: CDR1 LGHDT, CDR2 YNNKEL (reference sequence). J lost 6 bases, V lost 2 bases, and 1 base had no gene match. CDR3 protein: CASSQRQGNSPLHF. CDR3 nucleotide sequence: TGTGCCAGCAGCCAAAGACAGGGTAATTCACCCCTCCACTTT.

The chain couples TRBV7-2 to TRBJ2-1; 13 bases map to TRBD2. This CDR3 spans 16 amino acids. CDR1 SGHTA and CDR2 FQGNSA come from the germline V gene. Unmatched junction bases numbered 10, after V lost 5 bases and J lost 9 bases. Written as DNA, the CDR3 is TGTGCCAGCAGCGACCGGACTAGCGGGAGCGTGGCTGAGCAGTTCTTC. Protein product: CASSDRTSGSVAEQFF.

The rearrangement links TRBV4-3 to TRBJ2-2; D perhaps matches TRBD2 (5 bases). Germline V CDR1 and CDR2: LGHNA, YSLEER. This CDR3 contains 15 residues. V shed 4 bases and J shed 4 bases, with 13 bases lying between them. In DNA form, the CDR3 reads TGCGCCAGCAGCCTAACCAGCGGTTTCACCGGGGAGCTGTTTTTT. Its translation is CASSLTSGFTGELFF.

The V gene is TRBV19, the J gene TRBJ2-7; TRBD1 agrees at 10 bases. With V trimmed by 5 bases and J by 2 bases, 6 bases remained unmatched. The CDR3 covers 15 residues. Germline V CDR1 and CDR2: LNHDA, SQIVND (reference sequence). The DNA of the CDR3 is TGTGCCAGTAGTCTCAGGGACAGGGGCACCTACGAGCAGTACTTC. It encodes CASSLRDRGTYEQYF.

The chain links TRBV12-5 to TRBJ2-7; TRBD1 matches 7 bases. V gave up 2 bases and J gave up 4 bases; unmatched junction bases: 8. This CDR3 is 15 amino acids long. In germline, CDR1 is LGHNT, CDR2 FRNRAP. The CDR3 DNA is TGTGCTAGTGGTTTGATCACAGGGGTGAGGTACGAGCAGTACTTC. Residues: CASGLITGVRYEQYF.

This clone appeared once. CDR3 coding DNA: TGTGCCAGCAGCTTGCTGGGAGCCACAGATACGCAGTATTTT. Translating it yields CASSLLGATDTQYF. V gene TRBV11-3 combines with J gene TRBJ2-3, with D tentatively TRBD2 (5 bases). The CDR3 is made up of 14 amino acids. Germline values: CDR1 SGHNT, CDR2 YENEEA. Deletions cut 3 bases from V and 2 bases from J, with 9 bases between.

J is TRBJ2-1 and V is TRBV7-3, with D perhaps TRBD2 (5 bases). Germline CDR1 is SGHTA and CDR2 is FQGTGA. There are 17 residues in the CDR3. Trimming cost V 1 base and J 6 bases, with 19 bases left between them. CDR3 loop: CASSLRFQTVSGNEQFF. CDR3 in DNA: TGTGCCAGCAGCTTAAGGTTCCAAACTGTGAGCGGCAATGAGCAGTTCTTC. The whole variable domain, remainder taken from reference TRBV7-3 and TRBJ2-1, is GAGVSQTPSNKVTEKGKYVELRCDPISGHTALYWYRQSLGQGPEFLIYFQGTGAADDSGLPNDRFFAVRPEGSVSTLKIQRTERGDSAVYLCASSLRFQTVSGNEQFFGPGTRLTVL.

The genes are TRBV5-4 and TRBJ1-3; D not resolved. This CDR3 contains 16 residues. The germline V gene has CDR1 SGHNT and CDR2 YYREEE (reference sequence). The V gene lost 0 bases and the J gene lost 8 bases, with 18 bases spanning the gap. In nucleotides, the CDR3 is TGTGCCAGCAGCTTGGGAATCGGTCTTTCGGGAGACACCATATATTTT. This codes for CASSLGIGLSGDTIYF.

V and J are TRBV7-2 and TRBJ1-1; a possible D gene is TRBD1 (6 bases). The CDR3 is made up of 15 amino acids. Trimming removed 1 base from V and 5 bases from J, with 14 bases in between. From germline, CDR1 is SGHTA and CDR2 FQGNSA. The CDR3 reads CASSLDLGAWTEAFF. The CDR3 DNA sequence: TGTGCCAGCAGCTTAGATTTGGGGGCGTGGACTGAAGCTTTCTTT.

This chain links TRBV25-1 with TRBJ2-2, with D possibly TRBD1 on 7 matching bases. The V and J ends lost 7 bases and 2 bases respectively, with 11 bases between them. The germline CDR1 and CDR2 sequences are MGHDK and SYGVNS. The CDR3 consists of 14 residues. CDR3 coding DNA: TGTGCCAGCACCAGGGGGACTAACACCGGGGAGCTGTTTTTT. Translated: CASTRGTNTGELFF.

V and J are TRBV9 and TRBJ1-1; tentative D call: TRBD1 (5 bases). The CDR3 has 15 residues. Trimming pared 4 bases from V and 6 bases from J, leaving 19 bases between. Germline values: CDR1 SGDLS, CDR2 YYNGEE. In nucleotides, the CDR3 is TGTGCCAGCAGCCCCAGGACAATCGCGGGGGCTGAAGCTTTCTTT. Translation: CASSPRTIAGAEAFF. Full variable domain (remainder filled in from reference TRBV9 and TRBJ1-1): DSGVTQTPKHLITATGQRVTLRCSPRSGDLSVYWYQQSLDQGLQFLIQYYNGEERAKGNILERFSAQQFPDLHSELNLSSLELGDSALYFCASSPRTIAGAEAFFGQGTRLTVV.

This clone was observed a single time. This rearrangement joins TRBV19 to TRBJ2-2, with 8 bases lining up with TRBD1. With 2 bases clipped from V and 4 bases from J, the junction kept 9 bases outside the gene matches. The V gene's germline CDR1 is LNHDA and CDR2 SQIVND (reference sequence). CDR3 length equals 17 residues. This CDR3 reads CASSIPVTGARTGELFF. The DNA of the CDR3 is TGTGCCAGTAGTATACCCGTGACAGGGGCCCGCACCGGGGAGCTGTTTTTT.

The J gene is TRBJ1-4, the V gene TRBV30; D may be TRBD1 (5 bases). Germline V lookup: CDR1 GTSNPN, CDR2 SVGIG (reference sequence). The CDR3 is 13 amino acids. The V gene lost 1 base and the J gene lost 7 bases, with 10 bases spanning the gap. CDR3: CAWSGPGGEKLFF. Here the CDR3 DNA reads TGTGCCTGGAGTGGCCCCGGGGGTGAAAAACTGTTTTTT.

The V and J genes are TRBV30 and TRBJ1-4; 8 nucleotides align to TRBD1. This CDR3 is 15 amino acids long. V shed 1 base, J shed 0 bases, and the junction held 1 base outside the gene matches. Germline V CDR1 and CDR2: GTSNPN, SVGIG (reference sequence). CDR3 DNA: TGTGCCTGGAGTGGGGGACAGGCAACTAATGAAAAACTGTTTTTT. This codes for CAWSGGQATNEKLFF.

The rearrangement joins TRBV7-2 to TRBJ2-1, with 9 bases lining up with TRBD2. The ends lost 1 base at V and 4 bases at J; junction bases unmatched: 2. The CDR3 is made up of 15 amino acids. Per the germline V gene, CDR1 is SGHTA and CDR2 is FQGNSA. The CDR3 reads CASSLVREGYNEQFF. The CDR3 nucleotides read TGTGCCAGCAGCTTAGTGCGGGAGGGATACAATGAGCAGTTCTTC.

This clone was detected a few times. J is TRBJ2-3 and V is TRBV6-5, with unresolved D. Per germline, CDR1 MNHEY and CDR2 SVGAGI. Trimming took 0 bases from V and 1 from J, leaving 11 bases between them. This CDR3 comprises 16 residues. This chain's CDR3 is CASSYSRGLGTDTQYF. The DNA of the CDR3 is TGTGCCAGCAGTTACTCTCGTGGGCTTGGCACAGATACGCAGTATTTT.

The DNA of the CDR3 is TGCAGCGTGCAGGCTAGCGGGGGTATCACCGGGGAGCTGTTTTTT. Translation gives CSVQASGGITGELFF. The rearrangement joins TRBV29-1 to TRBJ2-2; 10 nucleotides line up with TRBD2. Trimming cost V 6 bases and J 4 bases; bases outside gene matches: 8. There are 15 residues in the CDR3. Germline V gene lookup returns CDR1 SQVTM and CDR2 ANQGSEA.

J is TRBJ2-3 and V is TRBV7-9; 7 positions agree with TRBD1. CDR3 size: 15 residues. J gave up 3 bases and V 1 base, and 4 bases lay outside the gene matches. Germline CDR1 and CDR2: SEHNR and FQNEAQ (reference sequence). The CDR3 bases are TGTGCCAGCAGCTTAGAGGGACAGTTGACAGATACGCAGTATTTT. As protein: CASSLEGQLTDTQYF.